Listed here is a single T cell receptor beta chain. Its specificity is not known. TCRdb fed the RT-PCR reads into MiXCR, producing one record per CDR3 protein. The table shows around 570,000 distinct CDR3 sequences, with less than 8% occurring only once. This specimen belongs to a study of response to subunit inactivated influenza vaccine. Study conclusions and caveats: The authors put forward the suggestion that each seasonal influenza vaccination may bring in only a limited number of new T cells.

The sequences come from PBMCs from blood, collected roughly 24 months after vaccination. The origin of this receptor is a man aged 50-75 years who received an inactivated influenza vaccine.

CDR3 DNA sequence: TGTGCCAGCAGCTTAAAGCCAGATACGCAGTATTTT. Translated, it gives CASSLKPDTQYF. The chain uses TRBV11-2 and TRBJ2-3; D unclear. The CDR3 consists of 12 residues. V was shortened by 2 bases and J by 4 bases, with 4 bases between the two germline ends. Germline CDR1 reads SGHAT; CDR2 reads FQNNGV.